These 3 T cell receptor beta chains originate from one sample sequenced in a study of T cell responses to AZD1222 COVID-19 vaccine. TCRdb's table, derived via immunoSEQ multiplex PCR, lists solely in-frame clones and lacks some. Here the sample spans around 120,000 clones, about 90% being singletons. The sample was peripheral blood, taken on day 0 of AZD1222 vaccination. The receptors shown here come from an adult in good health.

V gene TRBV6-5 combines with J gene TRBJ2-3; D not certain. The germline V gene encodes CDR1 MNHEY and CDR2 SVGAGI. This CDR3 is 11 amino acids long. Trimming pared 11 bases from V and 4 bases from J, leaving 10 bases between. The CDR3: CASHRPDTQYF. CDR3 DNA sequence: TGTGCCTCCCATCGCCCAGATACGCAGTATTTT.

The genes are TRBV3-1 (or the pseudogene TRBV3-2) and TRBJ1-4; 8 nucleotides match TRBD1. V lost 1 base and J lost 7; bases outside the gene matches: 8. CDR1 and CDR2 from the germline V gene are LGHDT and YNNKEL (reference sequence). The CDR3 totals 16 residues. The CDR3 sequence is CASSQGSNRGSEKLFF. The CDR3 nucleotides read TGTGCCAGCAGCCAAGGATCAAACAGGGGGAGTGAAAAACTGTTTTTT.

The J gene is TRBJ2-3, the V gene TRBV19, with D possibly being TRBD2 (6 bases). The CDR3 is 14 residues long. V was cut by 3 bases and J by 0 bases, with 7 bases left in between. Germline CDR1 and CDR2: LNHDA and SQIVND (reference sequence). The CDR3 here is CASSIRGSTDTQYF. The CDR3 DNA is TGTGCCAGTAGTATCCGGGGGAGCACAGATACGCAGTATTTT.